A single sample gave rise to the 7 T cell receptor beta chains below, sequenced in a study of blood T cells in healthy people across ages. A second roughly 7 to 12 cycle PCR used barcoded and J-beta primers. Each CDR3 protein is one row after TCRdb ran MiXCR on the 5' RACE reads. This sample carries 1.6 million or so distinct CDR3 sequences, 30% to 40% of them seen once, and the ten largest clones take roughly 10%. The sequenced material came from blood. The receptors originated from a woman between 25 and 40 years old in good health.

Turning to this clonotype: Since the CDR3 does not end with the conserved phenylalanine or tryptophan, this likely comes from a read error. Here the CDR3 DNA reads TGTGCCAGCAGCTTGGACCCCTCCTCTGAAGCTTTCTCT. Protein sequence: CASSLDPSSEAFS. The rearrangement links TRBV7-2 to TRBJ1-1; D unclear. V lost 3 bases and J 6 bases, leaving 11 bases between the germline ends. Germline-derived CDR1 and CDR2 are SGHTA and FQGNSA. The CDR3 has 13 residues.

V and J are TRBV19 and TRBJ2-1, with no clear D. This CDR3 region has 14 residues. The germline CDR1 and CDR2 sequences are LNHDA and SQIVND (reference sequence). The V gene lost 4 bases and the J gene lost 7 bases, with 14 bases spanning the gap. CDR3 bases: TGTGCCAGTAGTACCTCTAGATTCGGGAATGAGCAGTTCTTC. Translation: CASSTSRFGNEQFF.

The V and J genes are TRBV6-5 and TRBJ2-7; TRBD1 agrees at 9 bases. The germline CDR1 and CDR2 sequences are MNHEY and SVGAGI. J was trimmed by 6 bases and V by 8 bases; bases with no gene match: 8. This CDR3 spans 13 amino acids. The CDR3 spells CASGRTGAREQYF. The CDR3 DNA reads TGTGCCAGCGGCCGGACAGGGGCTCGCGAGCAGTACTTC.

In its sample, this clonotype was seen many times. This chain connects TRBV20-1 to TRBJ2-7; 7 positions agree with TRBD1. V dropped 6 bases and J dropped 2; count of bases not matched to a gene: 4. There are 12 residues in the CDR3. The V gene's germline CDR1 is DFQATT and CDR2 SNEGSKA (reference sequence). Here the CDR3 DNA reads TGCAGTGCCTATGGGACAGCCTACGAGCAGTACTTC. Its protein product is CSAYGTAYEQYF.

This clonotype has only a few counts. The rearrangement uses TRBV7-9 and TRBJ2-1; TRBD2 agrees at 8 bases. Germline V gene lookup returns CDR1 SEHNR and CDR2 FQNEAQ (reference sequence). V trimming: 1 base; J trimming: 3 bases; junction bases outside the gene matches: 8. CDR3 size: 17 residues. CDR3 loop: CASSLGREGLNYNEQFF. The CDR3 bases are TGTGCCAGCAGCTTAGGTCGGGAGGGTCTCAACTACAATGAGCAGTTCTTC.

The V call is TRBV7-9, the J call TRBJ1-1; D is uncertain. Germline CDR1 SEHNR, CDR2 FQNEAQ (reference sequence). The CDR3 is 12 amino acids. V lost 8 bases to trimming and J lost 9 bases, with 16 bases between them. CDR3 protein: CASGTIEGQAFF. The CDR3 nucleotides read TGTGCCAGCGGCACGATTGAGGGCCAAGCTTTCTTT.

The CDR3 DNA is TGCGCCAGCAGCAAGATAGACATGCTCCCAGATACGCAGTATTTT. It is translated as CASSKIDMLPDTQYF. The chain is built from TRBV5-1 and TRBJ2-3; D not resolved. Germline V gene lookup returns CDR1 SGHRS and CDR2 YFSETQ. Trimming cost V 4 bases and J 4 bases, with 16 bases left between them. The CDR3 is 15 residues long.